This section outlines one TCR beta chain sequence together with its context. Reverse transcription used roughly 0.5 to 1 ug RNA and random hexamers. TCRdb analysed the immunoSEQ multiplex PCR reads with MiXCR anew, one entry per CDR3 protein. The repertoire holds about 150,000 distinct CDR3 sequences, with 90% to 97% as singletons. Germline CDR1 is KGHDR and CDR2 is SFDVKD. The CDR3 covers 15 residues. Trimming shortened V by 2 bases and J by 1 base, and 9 bases separated the two germline ends. These data are taken from a study of CD8 T cells in Susac syndrome. Overall study: Clinical remission applied to fewer than ten sequenced Susac syndrome patients, and roughly 6 had active disease. Treatment status at blood draw for the Susac syndrome patients was therapy-naive, corticosteroids, or intravenous immunoglobulin alone.

From blood CD8+ and CD4+ T cells, the TCR beta chain was sequenced. Negative isolation was applied to CD8+ and CD4+ T cells, and FACS enrichment was applied to TEMRA cells. What was sequenced was CD4+ T cells from PBMCs. The rearrangement uses TRBV24-1 and TRBJ2-3, with D uncertain. This sequence was found in a human donor with Susac syndrome. CDR3 sequence reads: CATSDSWFGTDTQYF. The CDR3 bases are TGTGCCACCAGTGATTCTTGGTTCGGCACAGATACGCAGTATTTT.